This section outlines one TCR beta chain sequence together with its context. It was during active infection that Seattle patients were enrolled and then longitudinally followed. Only in-frame clones appear in the TCRdb table, and some are missing; sequencing was by immunoSEQ multiplex PCR. The table lists about 290,000 clones, nearly 90% of them singletons. The record originates from a study of blood T cell repertoires in COVID-19. Germline loops: CDR1 MDHEN, CDR2 SYDVKM. The ends lost 7 bases at V and 10 bases at J; junction bases unmatched: 4. This CDR3 is built from 12 residues. The receptor's source is a woman aged 25 to 39 with COVID-19, enrolled during active disease. The specimen sequenced was peripheral blood. This sequence joins TRBV28 and TRBJ1-6; TRBD1 aligns across 7 bases. CDR3 sequence (DNA): TGTGCCAGCAAAAGACAGGGCTCACCCCTCCACTTT. This sequence encodes CASKRQGSPLHF.